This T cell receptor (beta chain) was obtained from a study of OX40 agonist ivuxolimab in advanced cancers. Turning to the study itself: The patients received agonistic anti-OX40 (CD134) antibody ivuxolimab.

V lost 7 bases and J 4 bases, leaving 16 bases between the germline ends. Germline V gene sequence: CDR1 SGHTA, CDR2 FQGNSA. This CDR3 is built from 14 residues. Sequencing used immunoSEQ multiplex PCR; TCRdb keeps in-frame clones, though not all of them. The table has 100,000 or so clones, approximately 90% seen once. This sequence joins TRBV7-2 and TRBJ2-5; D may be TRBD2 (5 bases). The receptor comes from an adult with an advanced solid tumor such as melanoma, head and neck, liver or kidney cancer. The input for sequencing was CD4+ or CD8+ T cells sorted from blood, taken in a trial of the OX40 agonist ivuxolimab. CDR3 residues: CASNMGRAGETQYF. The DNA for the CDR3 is TGTGCCAGCAACATGGGGAGAGCCGGAGAGACCCAGTACTTC.